A selection of T cell receptor beta chains follows, all from one sample in a study of tumour-infiltrating T cells in Burkitt lymphoma. Produced via immunoSEQ multiplex PCR; TCRdb's table is partial and in-frame only. This sample has about 500 clones, with 85% to 95% found just once. The source material was tumor tissue. All receptors come from a human donor with Burkitt lymphoma. CDR3s include the opening cysteine and the closing phenylalanine or tryptophan. Each record gives: V gene, J gene, D gene, clone size, CDR3 DNA, CDR3 protein. A D gene is named only where the DNA matches it firmly. The listing skips clone size in some rows; elsewhere it reads once, few, many or a size class.

>TRBV28|TRBJ1-2|-|once
TGTGCCAGCAGTTTGAGGGCAGGGGTCCGTGGCTACACCTTC
CASSLRAGVRGYTF
>TRBV6-6|TRBJ1-1|-|-
TGTGCCAGCGGCATATCGACAGGAGGTAAGGAAGCTTTCTTT
CASGISTGGKEAFF
>TRBV5-4|TRBJ1-2|-|-
TGTGCCAGCACCCCGGGGTCCCCCTATGGCTACACCTTC
CASTPGSPYGYTF
>TRBV4-3|TRBJ2-7|TRBD1|-
TGCGCCAGCAGCCAAGGGGGGGACAGGGTACACGAGCAGTACTTC
CASSQGGDRVHEQYF
>TRBV4-2|TRBJ1-1|-|-
TGTGCCAGCAGCCAAGATAGACCCCGGGTTTCGACTGAAGCTTTCTTT
CASSQDRPRVSTEAFF
>TRBV6-4|TRBJ2-3|TRBD1|-
TGTGCCAGCAGTGCGGACAGGGGGTCCGGTACGCAGTATTTT
CASSADRGSGTQYF
>TRBV5-1|TRBJ2-2|-|once
TGCGCCAGCAGGGCGGGGACCGGGGAGCTGTTTTTT
CASRAGTGELFF
>TRBV10-3|TRBJ2-3|-|-
TGTGCCATCAGTGAGAGTAGAGGAGGATACACAGATACGCAGTATTTT
CAISESRGGYTDTQYF
>TRBV5-6|TRBJ2-7|TRBD2|hyperexpanded
TGTGCCAGCAGCTTCACCACGGGAGGCTACGAGCAGTACTTC
CASSFTTGGYEQYF
>TRBV11-2|TRBJ1-1|-|-
TGTGCCAGCAGCCCCCCTCCTTTCTTT
CASSPPPFF
>TRBV10-3|TRBJ2-7|TRBD2|once
TGTGCCATCAGTGAGCCTGAGACTAGCGGGAGATTGGGAACCTTCTACGAGCAGTACTTC
CAISEPETSGRLGTFYEQYF
>TRBV4-1|TRBJ2-1|TRBD1|-
TGCGCCAGCAGCCAACTCACAGGGGGTTACAATGAGCAGTTCTTC
CASSQLTGGYNEQFF
>TRBV5-6|TRBJ1-1|TRBD1|-
TGTGCCAGCAGCTTGCCTACCGGAGGGTGGACAGGGCCTGAAGCTTTCTTT
CASSLPTGGWTGPEAFF
>TRBV7-9|TRBJ2-1|-|-
TGTGCCAGCAGCTTAGGTGTGGGGGCGGCTAATGAGCAGTTCTTC
CASSLGVGAANEQFF
>TRBV9|TRBJ1-6|TRBD1|-
TGTGCCAGCAGCGTAGGGGACAGCCTTAATTCACCCCTCCACTTT
CASSVGDSLNSPLHF
>TRBV28|TRBJ1-4|TRBD1|-
TGTGCCAGCAGTACTCGACAGGGGCGGGCTAATGAAAAACTGTTTTTT
CASSTRQGRANEKLFF
>TRBV5-4|TRBJ2-1|TRBD2|-
TGTGCCAGCAGCTTGGTGTTGGGCGGGAGTAATGGTGAGCAGTTCTTC
CASSLVLGGSNGEQFF
>TRBV4-2|TRBJ1-3|TRBD1|-
TGTGCCAGCAGCCAACGGACAGGGGAAGGAAACACCATATATTTT
CASSQRTGEGNTIYF
>TRBV20-1|TRBJ2-7|TRBD1|-
TGCAGTCCTACAGGGGGCCACGAGCAGTACTTC
CSPTGGHEQYF
>TRBV7-9|TRBJ2-3|-|-
TGTGCCAGCAGCTTTGACAGCACAGATACGCAGTATTTT
CASSFDSTDTQYF
>TRBV5-1|TRBJ2-7|TRBD1|-
TGCGCCAGCAGCTTGAGGGCGACAGGGATTTACGAGCAGTACTTC
CASSLRATGIYEQYF
>TRBV4-3|TRBJ1-2|-|-
TGCGCCAGCAGCCAAGACCACACAGGGTACTATGGCTACACCTTC
CASSQDHTGYYGYTF
>TRBV28|TRBJ1-2|-|-
TGTGCCAGCAGAAACAGCCCGGGGGGCTATGGCTACACCTTC
CASRNSPGGYGYTF
>TRBV4-3|TRBJ2-3|-|-
TGCGCCAGCAGCCAAGGATTGGATACGCAGTATTTT
CASSQGLDTQYF
>TRBV27|TRBJ1-2|TRBD1|-
TGTGCCAGCAGTTTAAATCCATCCGGGACAGATGGCTACACCTTC
CASSLNPSGTDGYTF
>TRBV29-1|TRBJ1-4|-|-
TGCAGCGTTGCGGGGAATGAAAAACTGTTTTTT
CSVAGNEKLFF
>TRBV27|TRBJ2-7|TRBD1|-
TGTGCCAGCAGTTCGTACCGGGACAGGGGACACTACGAGCAGTACTTC
CASSSYRDRGHYEQYF
>TRBV7-8|TRBJ1-5|-|-
TGTGCCAGCAGCTTAGCGGTAAATAGCAATCAGCCCCAGCATTTT
CASSLAVNSNQPQHF
>TRBV27|TRBJ1-2|TRBD1|-
TGTGCCAGCAGTGACAGGGGCTACTATGGCTACACCTTC
CASSDRGYYGYTF
>TRBV19|TRBJ2-6|-|-
TGTGCCAGTAGTTCACACAGGGCTGGGGCCAACGTCCTGACTTTC
CASSSHRAGANVLTF
>TRBV6-6|TRBJ1-5|-|-
TGTGCCAGCAGCACCGGGGGGGGGTTAGCATATCAGCCCCAGCATTTT
CASSTGGGLAYQPQHF
>TRBV7-2|TRBJ2-3|-|-
TGTGCCAGCAGCTTTACGGACCGGGGGGCGTTGGCCCCAGATACGCAGTATTTT
CASSFTDRGALAPDTQYF
>TRBV4-3|TRBJ2-3|-|-
TGCGCCAGCAGCCAAGATTGGGGAAGCGGAGATACGCAGTATTTT
CASSQDWGSGDTQYF
>TRBV5-4|TRBJ2-7|-|-
TGTGCCAGCAGCGTAGGGCCTTCGATGGAGCAGTACTTC
CASSVGPSMEQYF
>TRBV5-6|TRBJ2-1|-|-
TGTGCCAGCAGCCCCCCCCGGACGTACTACCACAATGAGCAGTTCTTC
CASSPPRTYYHNEQFF
>TRBV14|TRBJ2-7|TRBD1|once
TGTGCCAGCAGCCAATTAGAGACAGGGGTCCACGAGCAGTACTTC
CASSQLETGVHEQYF
>TRBV2|TRBJ1-4|-|-
TGTGCCAGTGGAACGGTGGAGGGGTATGAAAAACTGTTTTTT
CASGTVEGYEKLFF
>TRBV27|TRBJ2-5|-|-
TGTGCCAGCAGTTCTCGGGGGTGGGAGACCCAGTACTTC
CASSSRGWETQYF
>TRBV5-1|TRBJ1-1|-|once
TGCGCCAGCAGCTCGGGACTCTTGAACACTGAAGCTTTCTTT
CASSSGLLNTEAFF
>TRBV19|TRBJ1-2|-|-
TGTGCCAGTAGTATAAGCCCCATGGAAGGCTACACCTTC
CASSISPMEGYTF
>TRBV11-2|TRBJ1-3|-|once
TGTGCCAGCAGCTTAGCACAGGGTCACTCTGGAAACACCATATATTTT
CASSLAQGHSGNTIYF
>TRBV6-6|TRBJ1-1|-|-
TGTGCCAGCAGTAGGGACGGCGGGGCAAACACTGAAGCTTTCTTT
CASSRDGGANTEAFF
>TRBV6-1|TRBJ2-1|TRBD2|-
TGTGCCAGCAGTGGAGAGCGGGAGCGGTTGAATGAGCAGTTCTTC
CASSGERERLNEQFF
>TRBV6-6|TRBJ2-3|-|-
TGTGCCAGCAGTTTAGCCACTAGAGACACGCAGTATTTT
CASSLATRDTQYF
>TRBV7-8|TRBJ2-5|-|once
TGTGCCAGCAGCTTCCTGGGAAGTGGAGAGACCCAGTACTTC
CASSFLGSGETQYF
>TRBV19|TRBJ1-1|-|-
TGTGCCAGTACCCAACGGACGGCGAACACTGAAGCTTTCTTT
CASTQRTANTEAFF
>TRBV9|TRBJ2-2|TRBD1|-
TGTGCCAGCAGCGACCGGGACAGGGATGGGTCCGGGGAGCTGTTTTTT
CASSDRDRDGSGELFF
>TRBV5-3|TRBJ1-1|-|-
TGTGCCAGAAGCTTTTATAGAGGGTTATCTGCTTTCTTT
CARSFYRGLSAFF
>TRBV29-1|TRBJ1-1|-|-
TGCAGCGTAGAGATGAACACTGAAGCTTTCTTT
CSVEMNTEAFF
>TRBV5-1|TRBJ2-7|TRBD1|-
TGCGCCAGCAGCTTACAGGGGGGAAACGAGCAGTACTTC
CASSLQGGNEQYF
>TRBV4-3|TRBJ2-7|-|-
TGCGCCAGCAGCCCCGCAGGCACACCCTACGAGCAGTACTTC
CASSPAGTPYEQYF
>TRBV7-2|TRBJ2-4|-|-
TGTGCCAGCAGCTTAAGGCAGGGAGGAGCCAAAAACATTCAGTACTTC
CASSLRQGGAKNIQYF
>TRBV27|TRBJ2-3|-|once
TGTGCCAGCAGTTTATATTCTAGCGGCACAGATACGCAGTATTTT
CASSLYSSGTDTQYF